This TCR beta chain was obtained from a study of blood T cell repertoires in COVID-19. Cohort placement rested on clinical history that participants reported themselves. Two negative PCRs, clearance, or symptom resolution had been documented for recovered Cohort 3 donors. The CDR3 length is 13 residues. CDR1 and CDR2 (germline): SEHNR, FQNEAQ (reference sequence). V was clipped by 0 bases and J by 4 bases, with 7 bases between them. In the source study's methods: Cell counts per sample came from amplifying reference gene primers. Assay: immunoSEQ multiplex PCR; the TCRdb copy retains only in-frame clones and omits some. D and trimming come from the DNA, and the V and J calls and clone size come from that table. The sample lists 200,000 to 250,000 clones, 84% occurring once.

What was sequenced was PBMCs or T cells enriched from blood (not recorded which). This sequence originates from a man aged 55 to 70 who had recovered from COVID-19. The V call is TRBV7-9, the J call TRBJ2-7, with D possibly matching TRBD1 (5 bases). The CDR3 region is CASSLATGYEQYF. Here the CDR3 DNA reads TGTGCCAGCAGCTTAGCTACAGGTTACGAGCAGTACTTC.